This T cell receptor (beta chain) appears in the sequencing data of a study of shared clonotypes between healthy human individuals. Study-wide results and caveats: Generation probabilities were higher for clonotypes shared across all four sorted-subset donors than for unshared ones.

Worth noting for this clone: Its cognate antigen is unknown.

CD8 cells classed as naive were CD45RO-negative and positively selected for CCR7, excluding terminally differentiated effector memory CD45RA+ cells. Replicate PCRs run on sorted subsets employed roughly 180 ng DNA, roughly 30,000 T cell genomes. Profiled with immunoSEQ multiplex PCR; TCRdb holds only in-frame clones, not every one. In the table there are approximately 2,200,000 clones, under 95% of which are singletons. The receptor comes from a man aged 18 to 30 in good health. Some clones in this sample may be carry-over from other donors' samples. The material sequenced was naive CD8+ T cells from PBMCs.

The CDR3: CASRMDRSNEQFF. The CDR3 nucleotides are TGTGCCAGCAGGATGGACAGGAGCAATGAGCAGTTCTTC. The V and J genes are TRBV6-4 and TRBJ2-1; 7 nucleotides agree with TRBD1. Trimming at V came to 6 bases and at J to 6 bases, leaving 5 bases not matched to a gene. Germline-derived CDR1 and CDR2 are MRHNA and SNTAGT. CDR3 size: 13 residues.